This TCR beta chain was recorded in a study of vaccination effects on CD4 cells after COVID-19. Findings and caveats of the study: Both infection-induced and vaccine-induced clones contracted markedly at late post-vaccination timepoints.

Antigen-specific CD4+ T cell clonotypes were called by their expansion after viral peptide-pool culture in ViraFEST. It was after more than 8 days of culture that CD4+ T cells were isolated. Each participant was administered two doses of either the BNT162b2 or the mRNA-1273 vaccine. This CDR3 is 15 amino acids long. The V end lost 3 bases, the J end lost 2 bases, and 13 bases lay between the germline ends. Germline CDR1 and CDR2: KGHSH and LQKENI. Clones were sequenced by immunoSEQ multiplex PCR, and TCRdb holds only the in-frame ones, with some missing. The data contain 70,000 to 85,000 clones, approximately 82% of them singletons. As for this clone: The target antigen is unknown.

The material was CD4+ T cells from PBMCs cultured with HCoV-229E spike peptides, obtained after COVID-19 vaccination. This TCR came from a human donor who received a COVID-19 vaccine. This rearrangement joins TRBV18 to TRBJ1-2; no clear D. CDR3 sequence: CASSPSQDGNYGYTF. The CDR3 bases are TGTGCCAGCTCACCTTCTCAGGACGGAAACTATGGCTACACCTTC.